This T cell receptor (beta chain) is drawn from a study of T cell changes during pregnancy in multiple sclerosis. This CDR3 region has 18 residues. CDR1 and CDR2 (germline): MNHNS, SASEGT. V lost 6 bases to trimming and J lost 4 bases; unmatched junction nucleotides: 13. Here immunoSEQ multiplex PCR was the method, and the copy in TCRdb shows in-frame clones only, minus some. The sample consists of 15,000 to 20,000 clones, over 70% of them appearing once. The V gene is TRBV6-1, the J gene TRBJ2-5; 14 bases agree with TRBD2. This receptor was taken from a female donor in good health, enrolled as a control in a pregnancy study. The sequenced sample was CD8+ T cells from peripheral blood mononuclear cells, obtained in the third trimester of pregnancy. In nucleotides, the CDR3 is TGTGCCAGCAGGGAAACCGGACGACTAGCGGGGGGGGGAGAGACCCAGTACTTC. Translation gives CASRETGRLAGGGETQYF.